The rows below give T cell receptor beta chains drawn from one sample of a study of shared clonotypes between healthy human individuals. The repertoire was sequenced with immunoSEQ multiplex PCR; TCRdb's copy has only in-frame clones and lacks some. The data show around 1.9 million clones, with around 93% seen just once and more than 1.5% held by the top ten. Specimen: naive CD8+ T cells from PBMCs. All receptors come from a man younger than 30 in good health. Some clones in this sample may be carry-over from other donors' samples. Both conserved end residues are part of each CDR3. A D gene is named only where the DNA matches it firmly. Some rows mark clone size as missing; the rest say once, few, many or name a class of expanded clone.

len	v_gene	d_gene	j_gene	abundance	CDR3aa	CDR3nt
18	TRBV11-2	TRBD2	TRBJ2-5	-	CASSLGEFRTRQQETQYF	TGTGCCAGCAGCTTAGGGGAGTTCCGGACTAGACAACAAGAGACCCAGTACTTC
14	TRBV28	TRBD1	TRBJ2-7	-	CASSLGQGVSEQYF	TGTGCCAGCAGTTTAGGCCAGGGGGTGTCAGAGCAGTACTTC
13	TRBV28	-	TRBJ1-1	-	CASSSQVNTEAFF	TGTGCCAGCAGTTCCCAAGTGAACACTGAAGCTTTCTTT
16	TRBV19	TRBD1	TRBJ1-5	-	CASSRRTGSGDQPQHF	TGTGCCAGTAGTAGGAGGACAGGGTCCGGGGACCAGCCCCAGCATTTT
14	TRBV28	-	TRBJ1-2	few	CASSLMLGQDGYTF	TGTGCCAGCAGTTTAATGCTGGGCCAGGATGGCTACACCTTC
16	TRBV28	-	TRBJ1-3	-	CASSLVPSLSGNTIYF	TGTGCCAGCAGTTTGGTTCCGTCCCTCTCTGGAAACACCATATATTTT
15	TRBV19	TRBD1	TRBJ1-2	-	CASNVIGTGGDGYTF	TGTGCCAGTAACGTCATTGGGACAGGGGGGGATGGCTACACCTTC
16	TRBV4-3	-	TRBJ1-1	-	CASSQALFPGSTEAFF	TGCGCCAGCAGCCAAGCCCTTTTCCCTGGGAGCACTGAAGCTTTCTTT
17	TRBV7-9	TRBD2	TRBJ2-1	-	CASSLAVASGRYNEQFF	TGTGCCAGCAGCTTAGCGGTGGCTAGCGGGAGGTACAATGAGCAGTTCTTC
14	TRBV29-1	-	TRBJ1-1	-	CSVEDGGDYTEAFF	TGCAGCGTTGAAGATGGGGGAGATTACACTGAAGCTTTCTTT
13	TRBV25-1	TRBD1	TRBJ1-1	-	CASRGQGWAEAFF	TGTGCCAGCCGAGGACAGGGTTGGGCTGAAGCTTTCTTT
15	TRBV10-3	-	TRBJ2-5	-	CAISESSSTGETQYF	TGTGCCATCAGTGAGTCTAGCTCTACGGGGGAGACCCAGTACTTC
15	TRBV5-6	-	TRBJ1-2	-	CASTRRIEMTYGYTF	TGTGCCAGCACCCGAAGAATTGAGATGACCTATGGCTACACCTTC
18	TRBV2	-	TRBJ2-3	-	CASSDPMVPAGDTDTQYF	TGTGCCAGCAGTGACCCCATGGTTCCGGCAGGGGACACAGATACGCAGTATTTT
15	TRBV27	-	TRBJ2-7	-	CASSLSGLGPYEQYF	TGTGCCAGCAGTTTATCCGGCCTGGGTCCCTACGAGCAGTACTTC
13	TRBV7-9	-	TRBJ1-2	-	CASNQEGGDGYTF	TGTGCCAGCAATCAGGAGGGGGGCGATGGCTACACCTTC
15	TRBV18	TRBD2	TRBJ2-3	once	CASSPQRESTDTQYF	TGTGCCAGCTCACCACAGCGGGAGAGCACAGATACGCAGTATTTT
18	TRBV10-1	TRBD2	TRBJ2-3	once	CASSEARLAGKNTDTQYF	TGCGCCAGCAGTGAGGCACGACTAGCGGGAAAAAACACAGATACGCAGTATTTT
18	TRBV5-6	-	TRBJ1-1	-	CASSLGPVQAVMNTEAFF	TGTGCCAGCAGCTTGGGACCGGTCCAGGCCGTCATGAACACTGAAGCTTTCTTT
12	TRBV7-9	TRBD1	TRBJ2-7	-	CASSNTGVEQYF	TGTGCCAGCAGTAACACAGGGGTCGAGCAGTACTTC
13	TRBV6-1	TRBD1	TRBJ2-7	once	CASSATGAWEQYF	TGTGCCAGCAGTGCGACAGGGGCTTGGGAGCAGTACTTC
16	TRBV7-9	TRBD1	TRBJ2-2	-	CASSHKDRVNTGELFF	TGTGCCAGCAGTCATAAGGACAGGGTGAACACCGGGGAGCTGTTTTTT
14	TRBV28	-	TRBJ1-1	-	CASSWGGGSTEAFF	TGTGCCAGCAGTTGGGGTGGGGGAAGCACTGAAGCTTTCTTT
16	TRBV11-2	-	TRBJ2-1	-	CASSHGLGGSYNEQFF	TGTGCCAGCAGCCACGGACTGGGCGGATCTTACAATGAGCAGTTCTTC
13	TRBV5-4	-	TRBJ1-2	-	CASSLKTGGGYTF	TGTGCCAGCAGCTTAAAGACTGGGGGAGGCTACACCTTC
15	TRBV2	TRBD1	TRBJ1-5	-	CASSATGGWNQPQHF	TGTGCCAGCAGTGCGACAGGGGGATGGAATCAGCCCCAGCATTTT
15	TRBV6-5	-	TRBJ1-2	-	CASSFYIRDAYGYTF	TGTGCCAGCAGTTTTTACATCCGGGACGCATATGGCTACACCTTC
15	TRBV10-1	-	TRBJ2-1	-	CASSESGGSYNEQFF	TGCGCCAGCAGTGAGTCAGGGGGCTCCTACAATGAGCAGTTCTTC
15	TRBV4-1	-	TRBJ2-5	-	CASSQVPSGEETQYF	TGCGCCAGCAGCCAAGTCCCGTCAGGGGAAGAGACCCAGTACTTC
14	TRBV6-5	-	TRBJ2-7	-	CASSYRARTYEQYF	TGTGCCAGCAGTTACAGGGCACGAACCTACGAGCAGTACTTC
11	TRBV21-1	-	TRBJ1-5	few	CASSTPVPQHF	TGTGCCAGCAGCACGCCGGTCCCCCAGCATTTT
14	TRBV9	-	TRBJ2-3	once	CASSRARVWDTQYF	TGTGCCAGCTCGAGGGCGCGTGTGTGGGATACGCAGTATTTT
14	TRBV4-1	TRBD1	TRBJ1-4	-	CASTRTGGSEKLFF	TGCGCCAGCACCCGGACAGGGGGCAGTGAAAAACTGTTTTTT
15	TRBV4-1	-	TRBJ1-5	few	CASSLVQGIDQPQHF	TGCGCCAGCAGCCTGGTCCAGGGAATCGATCAGCCCCAGCATTTT
16	TRBV28	-	TRBJ2-3	-	CASSRRGWGRTDTQYF	TGTGCCAGCAGCCGGCGGGGTTGGGGACGTACAGATACGCAGTATTTT
13	TRBV6-1	-	TRBJ2-5	-	CASRRLGEETQYF	TGTGCCAGCAGACGACTAGGGGAAGAGACCCAGTACTTC
12	TRBV5-6	-	TRBJ1-5	-	CASSGGNQPQHF	TGTGCCAGCAGCGGGGGTAATCAGCCCCAGCATTTT
16	TRBV4-1	TRBD1	TRBJ1-1	-	CASSERQGLLGAEAFF	TGCGCCAGCAGCGAAAGACAGGGGTTATTAGGGGCTGAAGCTTTCTTT
17	TRBV15	-	TRBJ2-1	once	CATSRDTLGLSYNEQFF	TGTGCCACCAGCAGAGATACCCTAGGTTTATCCTACAATGAGCAGTTCTTC
13	TRBV27	-	TRBJ2-7	-	CASSLYPTYEQYF	TGTGCCAGCAGTTTATATCCGACCTACGAGCAGTACTTC
15	TRBV11-2	-	TRBJ1-1	-	CASSRRGALSTEAFF	TGTGCCAGCAGCCGGCGGGGGGCGCTTAGCACTGAAGCTTTCTTT
15	TRBV7-2	TRBD2	TRBJ2-7	-	CASSFTVSGRYEQYF	TGTGCCAGCAGCTTCACCGTTAGCGGGAGGTACGAGCAGTACTTC